Sequencing of this T cell receptor (beta chain) was carried out in a study of beta chain features in type 1 diabetes. The study's findings and limits: Healthy donors had naive, central memory and Treg TCRB repertoires that appeared less similar than those seen among patients. Across all four CD4+ subsets, people with type 1 diabetes showed modestly shorter TCRB CDR3s. For type 1 diabetes patients, VDJ junctions showed fewer insertions and more deletions.

This clone came up a few times. Its antigen is as yet unknown. As every portion of the isolated RNA was reverse transcribed, the sequencing read expressed TCRB transcripts. Profiled with immunoSEQ multiplex PCR; TCRdb holds only in-frame clones, not every one. The sample contains more than 550,000 clones, around 15% of which appear only once. This clonotype was obtained from a man aged 18 to 30 with type 1 diabetes. Sequencing used naive CD4+ T cells from blood.

The CDR3 is CASSLAGTSRSSSYEQYF. CDR3 coding DNA: TGTGCCAGCAGCTTAGCGGGGACGAGTAGAAGTAGCTCCTACGAGCAGTACTTC. The chain employs TRBV7-2 and TRBJ2-7, with D perhaps TRBD1 or TRBD2 (5 bases each). Trimming left V 0 bases short and J 0 bases short, with 18 bases between. The CDR3 loop spans 18 amino acids. CDR1 and CDR2 (germline): SGHTA, FQGNSA.